The clone carrying this T cell receptor (beta chain) was recorded only once. Recruited during active infection, patients (from Seattle) were subsequently followed longitudinally. These data belong to a study of blood T cell repertoires in COVID-19. Study summary: Samples came from the United States, Italy and Spain, spanning acute and convalescent COVID-19. Sample material is recorded as cDNA or gDNA derived from T cells, B-cell-depleted T cells, or PBMCs.

Per the original methods: Estimates of nucleated cell counts were drawn from the amplification of reference gene primers. Clones were read by immunoSEQ multiplex PCR, and TCRdb kept only the in-frame ones, dropping some. V, J and clone size derive from that table, while D and trimming were established from the DNA sequence. Altogether about 140,000 clones are present, 84% being singletons, with the ten largest covering about 8.9%. The V gene's germline CDR1 is SQVTM and CDR2 ANQGSEA. The CDR3 consists of 14 residues. Germline trimming cut 7 bases from V and 1 base from J; bases unmatched to any gene: 7.

The sequence was obtained from a young man with COVID-19, enrolled during active disease. Material for sequencing was peripheral blood. The chain combines TRBV29-1 with TRBJ2-5, with TRBD1 identical over 9 bases. The CDR3, as DNA: TGCAGCGGTTTTCACAGGGGGCCCCAAGAGACCCAGTACTTC. Its protein is CSGFHRGPQETQYF. Full variable domain (remainder filled in from reference TRBV29-1 and TRBJ2-5): SAVISQKPSRDICQRGTSLTIQCQVDSQVTMMFWYRQQPGQSLTLIATANQGSEATYESGFVIDKFPISRPNLTFSTLTVSNMSPEDSSIYLCSGFHRGPQETQYFGPGTRLLVL.